This TCR beta chain emerged from a study of blood T cell repertoires in COVID-19. The ends lost 0 bases at V and 5 bases at J; junction bases unmatched: 2. The CDR3 is 15 residues long. The germline V gene has CDR1 KGHSH and CDR2 LQKENI. TCRdb's copy holds only in-frame clones and misses some; the assay was immunoSEQ multiplex PCR. The sample has 160,000 or so clones; 78% are singletons. This sequence joins TRBV18 and TRBJ2-3, with 10 bases that match TRBD1. The sequence derives from a woman aged 80 or over with acute or convalescent COVID-19. Sequenced input: peripheral blood. This CDR3 is CASSPPGQGRDTQYF. CDR3 nucleotides: TGTGCCAGCTCACCACCGGGACAGGGGAGAGATACGCAGTATTTT.